These 29 T cell receptor beta chains were all obtained from the same sample, sequenced in a study of shared clonotypes between healthy human individuals. Here immunoSEQ multiplex PCR was the method, and the copy in TCRdb shows in-frame clones only, minus some. The sample lists roughly 1,600,000 clones, 98% to 99% occurring once. The sequencing input was naive CD4+ T cells sorted from blood. The subset was: CD45RA+ positively selected. Receptor source: a man under 40 in good health.

This chain uses TRBV2 with TRBJ2-7, with D perhaps given as TRBD1 or TRBD2 (5 bases each). This CDR3 comprises 15 residues. CDR1 SNHLY and CDR2 FYNNEI come from the germline V gene. The V gene lost 7 bases and the J gene lost 2 bases, with 18 bases spanning the gap. CDR3 protein: CASKARSGRPYEQYF. CDR3 nucleotides: TGTGCCAGCAAAGCTAGGTCGGGGCGACCCTACGAGCAGTACTTC. The full variable domain, completed using reference TRBV2 and TRBJ2-7, is EPEVTQTPSHQVTQMGQEVILRCVPISNHLYFYWYRQILGQKVEFLVSFYNNEISEKSEIFDDQFSVERPDGSNFTLKIRSTKLEDSAMYFCASKARSGRPYEQYFGPGTRLTVT.

J is TRBJ1-3 and V is TRBV5-6; no reliable D call. The germline V and J ends were trimmed by 6 bases and 0 bases, with 10 bases remaining between them. The CDR3 consists of 14 residues. Germline lookup yields CDR1 SGHDT and CDR2 YYEEEE. The CDR3 loop reads CASKGRLSGNTIYF. The CDR3 DNA reads as TGTGCCAGCAAAGGACGGCTCTCTGGAAACACCATATATTTT.

The table lists this clone with a count of one. The chain is built from TRBV28 and TRBJ1-1, with 8 bases that match TRBD1. The V gene's germline CDR1 is MDHEN and CDR2 SYDVKM. This CDR3 spans 14 amino acids. V trimming: 3 bases; J trimming: 2 bases; junction bases outside the gene matches: 2. CDR3 coding DNA: TGTGCCAGCAGTTTGGGACAGGCAAACACTGAAGCTTTCTTT. It specifies CASSLGQANTEAFF.

This chain joins TRBV18 and TRBJ1-2; 9 bases align to TRBD1. Germline assignment: CDR1 KGHSH and CDR2 LQKENI. The CDR3 length is 14 residues. V trimming: 2 bases; J trimming: 8 bases; junction bases outside the gene matches: 6. This chain's CDR3 is CASSPTGQGGGYTF. The CDR3 nucleotides read TGTGCCAGCTCACCAACGGGACAGGGAGGCGGCTACACCTTC.

This rearrangement joins TRBV7-3 to TRBJ2-2; no definite D call. Germline values: CDR1 SGHTA, CDR2 FQGTGA. The V end lost 5 bases, the J end lost 6 bases, and 10 bases lay between the germline ends. CDR3 length equals 13 residues. In nucleotides, the CDR3 is TGTGCCAGCAGCGTCTCCGCGGCCGGGGAGCTGTTTTTT. It encodes CASSVSAAGELFF.

The chain carries TRBV15 and TRBJ1-1; possibly TRBD1 for D (5 bases). In germline, CDR1 is LNHNV, CDR2 YYDKDF (reference sequence). V lost 3 bases and J 1 base, leaving 12 bases between the germline ends. The CDR3 is 15 amino acids. The CDR3 region has the DNA TGTGCCACCAGCAGCCATCTTGGGGGGAACACTGAAGCTTTCTTT. It yields the protein CATSSHLGGNTEAFF.

The V gene is TRBV7-2, the J gene TRBJ2-2; D is unresolved. The CDR3 totals 16 residues. V lost 4 bases and J 5 bases, leaving 17 bases between the germline ends. Germline V lookup: CDR1 SGHTA, CDR2 FQGNSA. The CDR3 is CASSWMPVPGTGELFF. The CDR3 DNA follows: TGTGCCAGCAGCTGGATGCCTGTACCCGGTACCGGGGAGCTGTTTTTT.

The table lists this clone with a count of one. The gene calls are TRBV4-1 and TRBJ2-3; D is unclear. Trimming removed 4 bases from V and 0 bases from J, with 14 bases in between. The germline V gene has CDR1 MGHRA and CDR2 YSYEKL. The CDR3 loop spans 16 amino acids. CDR3 region: CASSLGPGVSTDTQYF. The CDR3 coding sequence is TGCGCCAGCAGCCTTGGTCCCGGAGTGAGCACAGATACGCAGTATTTT.

The chain carries TRBV2 and TRBJ2-7, with D maybe TRBD2 (6 bases). V dropped 6 bases and J dropped 0 bases, with 12 bases sitting between them. The CDR3 covers 14 residues. Germline V gene sequence: CDR1 SNHLY, CDR2 FYNNEI. The CDR3 loop reads CASRDSGTSYEQYF. The CDR3 DNA sequence: TGTGCCAGCAGAGATAGCGGAACCTCCTACGAGCAGTACTTC. Full variable domain (missing parts from reference TRBV2 and TRBJ2-7): EPEVTQTPSHQVTQMGQEVILRCVPISNHLYFYWYRQILGQKVEFLVSFYNNEISEKSEIFDDQFSVERPDGSNFTLKIRSTKLEDSAMYFCASRDSGTSYEQYFGPGTRLTVT.

The J gene is TRBJ2-2, the V gene TRBV10-3; D may be TRBD1 or TRBD2 (5 bases each). The CDR3 is 15 residues long. From germline, CDR1 is ENHRY and CDR2 SYGVKD. The V gene lost 4 bases and the J gene lost 1 base, with 10 bases spanning the gap. CDR3 sequence (DNA): TGTGCCATCAGTGGTGGGACCCAGAACACCGGGGAGCTGTTTTTT. As protein: CAISGGTQNTGELFF.

This sequence joins TRBV14 and TRBJ2-1; 15 positions match TRBD2. The CDR3 extends over 18 amino acids. The trim removed 0 bases at V and 5 bases at J, leaving 5 bases unmatched. The germline V gene encodes CDR1 SGHDN and CDR2 FVKESK. CDR3 nucleotides: TGTGCCAGCAGCCAAGATCGGACTAGCGGGAGGGCCCACAATGAGCAGTTCTTC. It codes for CASSQDRTSGRAHNEQFF.

The chain has TRBV5-1 and TRBJ2-1; D unresolved. This CDR3 has 16 amino acids. V was trimmed by 0 bases and J by 6 bases, leaving 16 bases between them. Germline lookup yields CDR1 SGHRS and CDR2 YFSETQ. CDR3: CASSLASNGVPNEQFF. The CDR3 region has the DNA TGCGCCAGCAGCTTGGCCTCAAATGGGGTGCCCAATGAGCAGTTCTTC.

The chain carries TRBV18 and TRBJ2-6; no clear D gene. V was clipped by 3 bases and J by 0 bases, with 21 bases between them. Germline-derived CDR1 and CDR2 are KGHSH and LQKENI. The length of the CDR3 is 20 residues. The CDR3 loop is CASSPLLETSQSSGANVLTF. In nucleotides, the CDR3 is TGTGCCAGCTCACCCTTATTAGAGACAAGCCAAAGCTCTGGGGCCAACGTCCTGACTTTC.

This chain uses TRBV5-1 with TRBJ2-7; 14 positions agree with TRBD2. Germline V lookup: CDR1 SGHRS, CDR2 YFSETQ. The CDR3 has 19 residues. V shed 4 bases, J shed 0 bases, and the junction held 12 bases outside the gene matches. The CDR3 protein is CASSRLAGGVSSSSYEQYF. DNA of the CDR3: TGCGCCAGCAGCCGACTAGCGGGAGGGGTTTCTTCTAGCTCCTACGAGCAGTACTTC.

This chain links TRBV5-1 with TRBJ2-7; 7 bases map to TRBD1. This CDR3 region has 15 residues. V dropped 4 bases and J dropped 2; count of bases not matched to a gene: 9. CDR1 and CDR2 from the germline V gene are SGHRS and YFSETQ. The CDR3 reads CASSIIPGQTYEQYF. The CDR3 DNA follows: TGCGCCAGCAGCATAATTCCGGGACAGACCTACGAGCAGTACTTC.

The rearrangement uses TRBV7-2 and TRBJ1-2; D not resolved. The V end was cut by 0 bases, the J end by 0 bases, with 8 bases between. Per the germline V gene, CDR1 is SGHTA and CDR2 is FQGNSA. The CDR3 has 15 residues. As DNA, the CDR3 is TGTGCCAGCAGCTTAGCTGGCGGAGCTAACTATGGCTACACCTTC. This encodes CASSLAGGANYGYTF.

The V and J genes are TRBV7-2 and TRBJ1-2; D gene unclear. CDR1 is SGHTA, CDR2 FQGNSA, per germline. Trimming removed 7 bases at V and 2 bases at J, with 14 bases between. There are 14 residues in the CDR3. The CDR3 bases are TGTGCCAGCAACCCCTCCCCAGGAAACTATGGCTACACCTTC. Protein product: CASNPSPGNYGYTF.

V gene TRBV28 combines with J gene TRBJ1-3; D remains ambiguous. Trimming removed 5 bases at V and 4 bases at J, with 9 bases between. CDR3 size: 13 residues. CDR1 is MDHEN, CDR2 SYDVKM, per germline. CDR3 region: CASSRIAGNTIYF. CDR3 sequence (DNA): TGTGCCAGCAGTCGGATAGCCGGAAACACCATATATTTT.

The J gene is TRBJ2-2, the V gene TRBV9, with D perhaps matching TRBD2 (5 bases). The CDR3 runs 13 residues. Between the trimmed V and J ends, which lost 8 bases and 2 bases, there was a span of 10 bases. Germline V CDR1 and CDR2: SGDLS, YYNGEE. The CDR3 sequence is CASRGLNTGELFF. The DNA of the CDR3 is TGTGCCAGTAGAGGACTCAACACCGGGGAGCTGTTTTTT.

The chain links TRBV29-1 to TRBJ2-2, with D unclear. The CDR3 is 12 amino acids. The V and J ends lost 0 bases and 8 bases respectively, with 7 bases between them. Germline V gene data show CDR1 as SQVTM and CDR2 as ANQGSEA. CDR3 DNA: TGCAGCGTTGAAGAACTGAAAGGGGAGCTGTTTTTT. Translated, it gives CSVEELKGELFF.

This clone appeared once. CDR3 in amino acids: CAIRGLAGVETQYF. The CDR3 DNA is TGTGCCATCAGGGGACTAGCGGGAGTAGAGACCCAGTACTTC. The chain uses TRBV10-3 and TRBJ2-5; 14 nucleotides agree with TRBD2. The V gene end was trimmed by 6 bases and the J gene end by 4 bases; junction bases not matched to a gene: 1. Looked up from germline, CDR1 is ENHRY and CDR2 is SYGVKD. There are 14 residues in the CDR3.

The CDR3 DNA follows: TGTGCCACCAGCAGAGAAAGTAGTCATCCCGATCAGCCCCAGCATTTT. Translating gives CATSRESSHPDQPQHF. The rearrangement links TRBV15 to TRBJ1-5, with unresolved D. CDR1 LNHNV and CDR2 YYDKDF come from the germline V gene (reference sequence). The CDR3 spans 16 residues. The V and J ends lost 0 bases and 5 bases respectively, with 14 bases between them.

The chain couples TRBV28 to TRBJ2-7, with D perhaps matching TRBD1 or TRBD2 (5 bases each). This CDR3 spans 14 amino acids. CDR1 is MDHEN, CDR2 SYDVKM, per germline. V was shortened by 5 bases and J by 4 bases, with 15 bases between the two germline ends. The CDR3 DNA sequence: TGTGCCAGCAGTACACCGGGACGGACTTACGAGCAGTACTTC. Its protein product is CASSTPGRTYEQYF. Looking up the rest from reference TRBV28 and TRBJ2-7 gives the full variable domain: DVKVTQSSRYLVKRTGEKVFLECVQDMDHENMFWYRQDPGLGLRLIYFSYDVKMKEKGDIPEGYSVSREKKERFSLILESASTNQTSMYLCASSTPGRTYEQYFGPGTRLTVT.

This clone has just one count. The gene calls are TRBV6-6 and TRBJ1-2, with D uncertain. The germline CDR1 and CDR2 sequences are MNHNY and SVGAGI (reference sequence). V shed 7 bases and J shed 7 bases, with 13 bases lying between them. The CDR3 is 12 amino acids. Here the CDR3 reads CASKDTAGGYTF. CDR3 DNA: TGTGCCAGCAAAGACACTGCGGGTGGCTACACCTTC.

The chain is built from TRBV29-1 and TRBJ2-3; D perhaps matches TRBD2 (5 bases). Trimming took off 4 bases at V and 1 base at J, with 18 bases between the two ends. Germline CDR1 is SQVTM and CDR2 is ANQGSEA. The CDR3 is 16 amino acids. The CDR3 here is CSVGNAGIGGTDTQYF. In DNA form, the CDR3 reads TGCAGCGTTGGGAACGCCGGGATAGGAGGCACAGATACGCAGTATTTT.

V and J are TRBV5-1 and TRBJ2-3, with 13 bases that match TRBD2. Germline V gene data show CDR1 as SGHRS and CDR2 as YFSETQ. With V trimmed by 4 bases and J by 0 bases, 8 bases remained unmatched. The CDR3 contains 18 residues. The CDR3: CASSPGTSGTPSTDTQYF. CDR3 in DNA: TGCGCCAGCAGCCCTGGGACTAGCGGGACACCTAGCACAGATACGCAGTATTTT.

Only one count was recorded for this clone. V gene TRBV5-1 combines with J gene TRBJ2-5, with TRBD2 identical over 7 bases. Germline CDR1 reads SGHRS; CDR2 reads YFSETQ. The CDR3 covers 16 residues. The V and J ends lost 0 bases and 4 bases, in that order; junction bases with no gene match: 9. DNA of the CDR3: TGCGCCAGCAGCTTGGAGGTAGCGGGCTTAGGAGAGACCCAGTACTTC. Protein sequence: CASSLEVAGLGETQYF.

The genes are TRBV1 and TRBJ2-5; the table's D gene call, TRBD1, was not cross checked with the DNA. TRBV1 corresponds to a pseudogene. The CDR3 extends over 15 amino acids. The CDR3 coding sequence is TGCACCAGCAGCCAACCCGGGACACGACAAGAGACCCAGTACTTC. This sequence encodes CTSSQPGTRQETQYF.

This chain connects TRBV18 to TRBJ2-5; D is unresolved. Trimming cost V 6 bases and J 2 bases, with 7 bases left between them. This CDR3 is 12 amino acids long. Germline assignment: CDR1 KGHSH and CDR2 LQKENI. Here the CDR3 reads CASSQLQETQYF. In nucleotides, the CDR3 is TGTGCCAGCTCCCAGTTACAAGAGACCCAGTACTTC.